These 17 T cell receptor beta chains were sequenced from one sample in a study of preoperative IRX-2 immunotherapy in early breast cancer. As for treatment: preoperative locoregional IRX-2 cytokine immunotherapy. Method: immunoSEQ multiplex PCR; TCRdb's copy keeps in-frame clones and lacks some. The sample includes 25,000 to 30,000 clones, around four fifths of them seen just once. The sample in question was lymph node tissue, obtained after IRX-2 immunotherapy. Every receptor here comes from a human donor with breast cancer.

The gene calls are TRBV19 and TRBJ2-3; 8 bases match TRBD1. J lost 5 bases, V lost 8 bases, and 9 bases had no gene match. Germline V gene lookup returns CDR1 LNHDA and CDR2 SQIVND (reference sequence). CDR3 size: 14 residues. The CDR3 is CASGISGGGDTQYF. DNA for the CDR3: TGTGCCAGTGGAATATCAGGGGGCGGAGATACGCAGTATTTT.

The J gene is TRBJ2-5, the V gene TRBV19; D gene unclear. This CDR3 has 13 amino acids. The germline V and J ends were trimmed by 10 bases and 0 bases, with 12 bases remaining between them. Germline assignment: CDR1 LNHDA and CDR2 SQIVND (reference sequence). DNA of the CDR3: TGTGCCACCGCGACTGGGGACCAAGAGACCCAGTACTTC. It codes for CATATGDQETQYF.

The gene calls are TRBV19 and TRBJ1-5, with unresolved D. The V end lost 1 base, the J end lost 4 bases, and 5 bases lay between the germline ends. CDR1 and CDR2 from the germline V gene are LNHDA and SQIVND (reference sequence). The CDR3 runs to 13 residues. DNA of the CDR3: TGTGCCAGTAGTATAGGAGTAAATCAGCCCCAGCATTTT. The encoded protein is CASSIGVNQPQHF.

The chain employs TRBV29-1 and TRBJ2-3; tentative D call: TRBD1 (6 bases). This CDR3 contains 17 residues. Looked up from germline, CDR1 is SQVTM and CDR2 is ANQGSEA. The ends were cut back, 0 bases at V and 0 bases at J, with 16 bases in the middle. CDR3 amino acids: CSVEDPPLGQSTDTQYF. For the CDR3, the DNA is TGCAGCGTTGAAGATCCCCCCTTAGGACAGAGCACAGATACGCAGTATTTT.

This chain joins TRBV19 and TRBJ2-7; D perhaps matches TRBD1 (6 bases). The CDR3 has 13 residues. Trimming stripped 2 bases from V and 6 bases from J, with 11 bases between. Germline values: CDR1 LNHDA, CDR2 SQIVND (reference sequence). The CDR3 nucleotides are TGTGCCAGTAGTATAAACAGGGTCTCCGAGCAGTACGTC. Translated: CASSINRVSEQYV.

This sequence joins TRBV4-1 and TRBJ2-2; D is unresolved. The CDR3 consists of 15 residues. In germline, CDR1 is MGHRA, CDR2 YSYEKL. The V end lost 1 base, the J end lost 13 bases, and 19 bases lay between the germline ends. The CDR3 reads CASSQVEVGSLGLFF. CDR3 sequence (DNA): TGCGCCAGCAGCCAAGTGGAAGTTGGGTCTTTGGGGCTGTTTTTT.

The chain recombines TRBV18 with TRBJ1-2, with D maybe TRBD1 (5 bases). Germline V lookup: CDR1 KGHSH, CDR2 LQKENI. The CDR3 loop spans 13 amino acids. V was trimmed by 3 bases and J by 4 bases, leaving 9 bases between them. DNA for the CDR3: TGTGCCAGCTCACCTGACAGTTTCTATGGCTACACCTTC. As protein: CASSPDSFYGYTF. Together with reference TRBV18 and TRBJ1-2, the CDR3 gives the full variable domain: NAGVMQNPRHLVRRRGQEARLRCSPMKGHSHVYWYRQLPEEGLKFMVYLQKENIIDESGMPKERFSAEFPKEGPSILRIQQVVRGDSAAYFCASSPDSFYGYTFGSGTRLTVV.

The gene calls are TRBV28 and TRBJ2-1; D is ambiguous. The germline V gene has CDR1 MDHEN and CDR2 SYDVKM. Trimming shortened V by 4 bases and J by 4 bases, and 8 bases separated the two germline ends. This CDR3 is built from 13 residues. CDR3 in DNA: TGTGCCAGCAGTTCGGACGGGTACAATGAGCAGTTCTTC. Amino acid sequence: CASSSDGYNEQFF.

V is TRBV19 and J is TRBJ1-5; the match to TRBD1 covers 9 bases. Per germline, CDR1 LNHDA and CDR2 SQIVND (reference sequence). The CDR3 covers 17 residues. The trim removed 10 bases at V and 1 base at J, leaving 14 bases unmatched. CDR3 in amino acids: CATKPGQGIGSNQPQHF. CDR3 sequence (DNA): TGTGCCACCAAGCCGGGACAGGGAATAGGGAGCAATCAGCCCCAGCATTTT.

This clone came up a few times. The chain is built from TRBV6-8 and TRBJ1-2, with 7 bases aligning to TRBD1. The CDR3 runs 16 residues. Germline V gives CDR1 MNHGY, CDR2 SAAAGT. J lost 4 bases, V lost 6 bases, and 14 bases had no gene match. CDR3 sequence: CASRGSGTARIYGYTF. The CDR3 region has the DNA TGTGCCAGCAGGGGGTCCGGGACAGCTAGGATCTATGGCTACACCTTC.

The V call is TRBV18, the J call TRBJ1-3; D remains ambiguous. The CDR3 extends over 15 amino acids. The V gene lost 2 bases and the J gene lost 1 base, with 9 bases spanning the gap. Germline V gene lookup returns CDR1 KGHSH and CDR2 LQKENI. Here the CDR3 reads CASSPSGRSGNTIYF. CDR3 bases: TGTGCCAGCTCACCAAGCGGCAGATCTGGAAACACCATATATTTT.

Remarks on this clone: The DNA is omitted, as the CDR3 cannot be located on it reliably, and the CDR3 follows TCRdb's listing. The genes are TRBV10-3 and TRBJ1-1. The CDR3 has 14 amino acids, counting both end residues. Germline V CDR1 and CDR2: ENHRY, SYGVKD. The CDR3 sequence: CAISEVGFGSSPFF.

As DNA, the CDR3 is TGTGCCAGCAGCTTAGGGGTCGGCGGTGTGACCCAGTACTTC. This gives the protein CASSLGVGGVTQYF. The V call is TRBV11-3, the J call TRBJ2-5; no clear D. Trimming left V 1 base short and J 7 bases short, with 13 bases between. The germline CDR1 and CDR2 sequences are SGHNT and YENEEA. This CDR3 is 14 amino acids long.

The genes are TRBV30 and TRBJ1-2, with a possible D match to TRBD1 (5 bases). The V end was cut by 4 bases, the J end by 6 bases, with 15 bases between. Germline V lookup: CDR1 GTSNPN, CDR2 SVGIG (reference sequence). The CDR3 is 13 residues long. This CDR3 is CAWNPGTWDGYTF. The CDR3 DNA reads as TGTGCCTGGAATCCCGGGACCTGGGATGGCTACACCTTC.

This clone was picked up a small number of times. The chain uses TRBV6-8 and TRBJ1-4; 9 bases are a match to TRBD1. Germline values: CDR1 MNHGY, CDR2 SAAAGT. V was clipped by 3 bases and J by 5 bases; unmatched bases: 4. The CDR3 is 15 residues long. The CDR3 spells CASSYSGTGNEKLFF. In DNA form, the CDR3 reads TGTGCCAGCAGTTATTCCGGGACAGGGAATGAAAAACTGTTTTTT.

V and J are TRBV18 and TRBJ1-1; 7 positions agree with TRBD1. Looked up from germline, CDR1 is KGHSH and CDR2 is LQKENI. The CDR3 has 14 amino acids. V lost 3 bases and J lost 6; bases outside the gene matches: 7. The CDR3 loop reads CASSPTGIGAEAFF. The CDR3 region has the DNA TGTGCCAGCTCACCGACAGGGATCGGGGCTGAAGCTTTCTTT.

This clone was seen once. The V and J genes are TRBV29-1 and TRBJ2-3; 11 bases are shared with TRBD2. The germline V gene has CDR1 SQVTM and CDR2 ANQGSEA. V lost 3 bases, J lost 5 bases, and 7 bases stayed unmatched. The CDR3 is made up of 15 amino acids. The CDR3 spells CSVDIPSGGLDTQYF. The CDR3 coding sequence is TGCAGCGTTGATATCCCTAGCGGGGGGTTAGATACGCAGTATTTT.